This T cell receptor beta chain was identified during a study of graft-versus-host responses after intestinal transplantation. About the study: Isolated intestinal, liver-intestinal, or multivisceral transplants were what recipients had. Induction using anti-thymocyte globulin, followed by tacrolimus and steroids for roughly 3 years, was given to all recipients. Points from the study as a whole: The study associated peak circulating GvH clone levels with early post-transplant HvG declines.

The assay was immunoSEQ multiplex PCR, and TCRdb's table has in-frame clones only and misses some. The table lists about 120,000 clones, just over 90% of them singletons. Concerning this clone: What it binds is unknown.

The V gene's germline CDR1 is SGHRS and CDR2 YFSETQ. The CDR3 is made up of 16 amino acids. Trimming removed 0 bases at V and 8 bases at J, with 17 bases between. The receptor's source is a human donor who received an intestinal transplant. V usage is TRBV5-1 and J usage is TRBJ1-4; D is possibly TRBD1 (5 bases). This specimen consisted of unstimulated CD4+ T cells sorted from spleen or lymph node cells, obtained before intestinal transplant. In nucleotides, the CDR3 is TGCGCCAGCAGCTTGGAAACGCGGGGCGCAGGGGAAAAACTGTTTTTT. Translation: CASSLETRGAGEKLFF.